This paragraph reports one TCR beta chain. No antigen is known for it. The germline CDR1 and CDR2 sequences are KGHSH and LQKENI. V was cut by 0 bases and J by 5 bases, with 7 bases left in between. CDR3 length: 13 residues. This entry comes from a study of cytomegalovirus exposure and HLA in healthy donors. On the study more broadly: Among the roughly 400 genotyped donors, over 70% were placed in the Caucasian-associated ancestry cluster. Findings of the study overall: Later genetic work tied a missense DCLRE1C variant to beta-chain V and J trimming.

PCR employed 60 Vbeta and 13 Jbeta primers. Original processing notes: Unique TCR beta chains numbered approximately 80 million in a later analysis, with roughly 9.9 million shared. Profiled with immunoSEQ multiplex PCR; TCRdb holds only in-frame clones, not every one. The V and J calls and clone size come from that table; D and trimming were worked out from the DNA. Of 100,000 to 150,000 clones detected, around 75% appear once; the ten largest clones hold 4.8%. Sequenced material: PBMCs. The chain recombines TRBV18 with TRBJ2-5; D not certain. The sequence was collected from a man between 60 and 75 years old in good health and CMV-seropositive. CDR3 bases: TGTGCCAGCTCACCACCTTCCGGGGAGACCCAGTACTTC. It codes for CASSPPSGETQYF.